Listed below are T cell receptor beta chains from one sample, sequenced in a study of blood T cell repertoires in COVID-19. Produced via immunoSEQ multiplex PCR; TCRdb's table is partial and in-frame only. There are about 90,000 clones in the sample; about 86% occur only once, and roughly 1.2% lies in the top ten. Sequenced input: peripheral blood. These receptors all come from a man older than 75 with active or convalescent COVID-19. The CDR3 runs from the conserved cysteine through the conserved F or W. Each record gives: D gene, V gene, clone size, J gene, CDR3 protein, CDR3 DNA. The D gene is left open where the match is weak. Not every row has a clone size; where given, it reads once, few, many or a size class.

>TRBD2|TRBV5-1|.|TRBJ2-1
CASRTSGSYNEQFF
TGCGCCAGCAGGACTAGCGGGTCCTACAATGAGCAGTTCTTC
>TRBD2|TRBV9|.|TRBJ2-3
CASSRYGTSGSPDTQYF
TGTGCCAGCAGCAGATACGGGACTAGCGGGAGCCCAGATACGCAGTATTTT
>.|TRBV5-1|.|TRBJ1-2
CASSLEGLGGYGYTF
TGCGCCAGCAGCTTGGAGGGTCTGGGGGGCTATGGCTACACCTTC
>.|TRBV11-2|.|TRBJ1-1
CASTKGEAGTEAFF
TGTGCCAGCACTAAGGGAGAGGCGGGCACTGAAGCTTTCTTT
>.|TRBV2|.|TRBJ2-5
CASSPATDSLGETQYF
TGTGCCAGCAGTCCAGCAACAGACAGTCTTGGGGAGACCCAGTACTTC
>TRBD2|TRBV7-9|.|TRBJ2-7
CASSPRVGAGGFRSYEQYF
TGTGCCAGCAGCCCTCGAGTCGGAGCGGGAGGGTTCAGGTCGTACGAGCAGTACTTC
>.|TRBV11-1|.|TRBJ2-1
CASSLVYGGKGNEQFF
TGTGCCAGCAGCTTAGTCTACGGCGGGAAGGGTAATGAGCAGTTCTTC
>.|TRBV6-5|.|TRBJ2-3
CASRQTHRGTDTQYF
TGTGCCAGCAGGCAGACGCACAGGGGCACAGATACGCAGTATTTT
>TRBD2|TRBV15|.|TRBJ2-1
CATSRVAGGDEQFF
TGTGCCACCAGCAGAGTAGCGGGAGGTGATGAGCAGTTCTTC
>TRBD1|TRBV4-3|.|TRBJ1-2
CASSHGQGTNSYGYTF
TGCGCCAGCAGCCACGGACAGGGGACGAATTCCTATGGCTACACCTTC
>.|TRBV15|.|TRBJ1-1
CATSRDRRQEAFF
TGTGCCACCAGCAGAGATCGGCGGCAAGAAGCTTTCTTT
>.|TRBV5-4|.|TRBJ2-1
CASSLYRAGYNEQFF
TGTGCCAGCAGCTTGTACAGGGCGGGTTACAATGAGCAGTTCTTC
>.|TRBV28|few|TRBJ1-2
CASSGADRNYGYTF
TGTGCCAGCAGTGGAGCGGACAGAAACTATGGCTACACCTTC
>TRBD2|TRBV28|.|TRBJ2-7
CASSPQAGGPDEQYF
TGTGCCAGCAGTCCCCAAGCGGGAGGGCCCGACGAGCAGTACTTC
>.|TRBV11-2|.|TRBJ1-1
CASTLGLNTEAFF
TGTGCCAGCACGCTGGGCTTGAACACTGAAGCTTTCTTT
>TRBD1|TRBV2|.|TRBJ1-4
CASSVDRDRPVF
TGTGCCAGCAGTGTAGATAGGGACAGGCCGGTTTTT
>.|TRBV19|few|TRBJ1-6
CASSMREANSPLHF
TGTGCCAGTAGTATGCGGGAGGCCAATTCACCCCTCCACTTT